This TCR beta chain was identified in a study of blood T cell repertoires in COVID-19. Sequenced by immunoSEQ multiplex PCR; TCRdb stores in-frame clones only, minus some. The sample includes 300,000 to 400,000 clones, over 85% of them seen just once. The CDR3 is 15 amino acids. V lost 2 bases, J lost 0 bases, and 8 bases lay in between. The germline V gene encodes CDR1 KGHSH and CDR2 LQKENI. The genes are TRBV18 and TRBJ1-5; a weak D match, TRBD1 (5 bases). The source material was PBMCs or T cells enriched from blood (not recorded which). The TCR was taken from a man aged 55 to 70 who had recovered from COVID-19. CDR3: CASSPSRASNQPQHF. In DNA form, the CDR3 reads TGTGCCAGCTCACCATCCAGGGCTAGCAATCAGCCCCAGCATTTT. Together with reference TRBV18 and TRBJ1-5, the CDR3 gives the full variable domain: NAGVMQNPRHLVRRRGQEARLRCSPMKGHSHVYWYRQLPEEGLKFMVYLQKENIIDESGMPKERFSAEFPKEGPSILRIQQVVRGDSAAYFCASSPSRASNQPQHFGDGTRLSIL.